Listed below are T cell receptor beta chains from one sample, sequenced in a study of cytomegalovirus exposure and HLA in healthy donors. TCRdb's copy holds only in-frame clones and misses some; the assay was immunoSEQ multiplex PCR. The sample holds around 140,000 clones, roughly three quarters seen once. Sequences were obtained from PBMCs. These receptors originate from a male donor in good health and CMV-seronegative. CDR3s include the opening cysteine and the closing phenylalanine or tryptophan. D genes are given only for firm matches. Some rows have no size entry. The others give once, few or many, or a class for an expanded clone.

clone_size: .; j_call: TRBJ2-2; d_call: .; v_call: TRBV11-2; cdr3_aa: CASSGLGPNTGELFF; cdr3_nt: TGTGCCAGCAGCGGGCTGGGGCCCAACACCGGGGAGCTGTTTTTT
clone_size: .; j_call: TRBJ1-2; d_call: .; v_call: TRBV29-1; cdr3_aa: CSVESPSYGYTF; cdr3_nt: TGCAGCGTTGAAAGCCCATCCTATGGCTACACCTTC
clone_size: .; j_call: TRBJ2-3; d_call: .; v_call: TRBV19; cdr3_aa: CASSIQLESAQYF; cdr3_nt: TGTGCCAGTAGTATCCAACTAGAGTCGGCGCAGTATTTT
clone_size: .; j_call: TRBJ1-6; d_call: .; v_call: TRBV2; cdr3_aa: CASRTVNSPLHF; cdr3_nt: TGTGCCTCACGAACAGTGAATTCACCCCTCCACTTT
clone_size: few; j_call: TRBJ1-4; d_call: .; v_call: TRBV14; cdr3_aa: CASSQDSGFLRKLFF; cdr3_nt: TGTGCCAGCAGCCAAGATTCGGGGTTTTTGAGAAAACTGTTTTTT
clone_size: few; j_call: TRBJ1-1; d_call: .; v_call: TRBV6-5; cdr3_aa: CASIASGLMNTEAFF; cdr3_nt: TGTGCCAGCATCGCGTCAGGGCTGATGAACACTGAAGCTTTCTTT
clone_size: .; j_call: TRBJ2-1; d_call: TRBD2; v_call: TRBV19; cdr3_aa: CASSFQGTSGGRYNEQFF; cdr3_nt: TGTGCCAGCTCGTTTCAGGGGACTAGCGGGGGGCGGTACAATGAGCAGTTCTTC
clone_size: .; j_call: TRBJ2-2; d_call: .; v_call: TRBV4-1; cdr3_aa: CASSHRDYSGELFF; cdr3_nt: TGCGCCAGCAGCCACAGGGATTATTCCGGGGAGCTGTTTTTT
clone_size: .; j_call: TRBJ1-2; d_call: .; v_call: TRBV11-2; cdr3_aa: CASSPGGGIYGYTF; cdr3_nt: TGTGCCAGCAGCCCTGGGGGGGGGATTTATGGCTACACCTTC
clone_size: .; j_call: TRBJ1-5; d_call: .; v_call: TRBV6-1; cdr3_aa: CASGPQPQHF; cdr3_nt: TGTGCCAGCGGGCCTCAGCCCCAGCATTTT
clone_size: .; j_call: TRBJ1-5; d_call: TRBD1; v_call: TRBV19; cdr3_aa: CASSLGQGGQPQHF; cdr3_nt: TGTGCCAGTAGTCTTGGACAGGGCGGTCAGCCCCAGCATTTT
clone_size: .; j_call: TRBJ2-1; d_call: TRBD2; v_call: TRBV7-2; cdr3_aa: CASSSGTSGWYNEQFF; cdr3_nt: TGTGCCAGCAGCTCGGGGACTAGCGGGTGGTACAATGAGCAGTTCTTC
clone_size: .; j_call: TRBJ1-2; d_call: TRBD1; v_call: TRBV6-5; cdr3_aa: CASRDPTGGKGYTF; cdr3_nt: TGTGCCAGCAGGGACCCGACAGGGGGCAAAGGCTACACCTTC
clone_size: .; j_call: TRBJ1-5; d_call: TRBD1; v_call: TRBV6-6; cdr3_aa: CASSRRDRGAQPQHF; cdr3_nt: TGTGCCAGCAGTCGCCGGGACAGGGGTGCCCAGCCCCAGCATTTT
clone_size: .; j_call: TRBJ2-3; d_call: .; v_call: TRBV7-3; cdr3_aa: CASSLRQSTDTQYF; cdr3_nt: TGTGCCAGCAGCTTAAGGCAGAGCACAGATACGCAGTATTTT
clone_size: .; j_call: TRBJ2-3; d_call: .; v_call: TRBV5-6; cdr3_aa: CASSLVTAGTDTQYF; cdr3_nt: TGTGCCAGCAGCTTGGTGACAGCCGGCACAGATACGCAGTATTTT
clone_size: once; j_call: TRBJ2-7; d_call: TRBD1; v_call: TRBV2; cdr3_aa: CASSDPGGVYEQYF; cdr3_nt: TGTGCCAGCAGTGACCCAGGGGGCGTCTACGAGCAGTACTTC
clone_size: .; j_call: TRBJ2-7; d_call: TRBD1; v_call: TRBV18; cdr3_aa: CASSPPGQGSEQYF; cdr3_nt: TGTGCCAGCTCACCTCCGGGACAGGGTAGCGAGCAGTACTTC
clone_size: once; j_call: TRBJ2-7; d_call: .; v_call: TRBV30; cdr3_aa: CAWSVRYEQYF; cdr3_nt: TGTGCCTGGAGTGTACGGTACGAGCAGTACTTC
clone_size: .; j_call: TRBJ1-1; d_call: .; v_call: TRBV5-5; cdr3_aa: CASTKAAGRGTEAFF; cdr3_nt: TGTGCCAGCACTAAGGCGGCAGGGAGGGGGACTGAAGCTTTCTTT
clone_size: .; j_call: TRBJ1-2; d_call: .; v_call: TRBV5-1; cdr3_aa: CASSVDSNNYGYTF; cdr3_nt: TGCGCCAGCAGCGTGGACAGTAATAACTATGGCTACACCTTC
clone_size: .; j_call: TRBJ1-2; d_call: .; v_call: TRBV5-1; cdr3_aa: CASSLVPSEGYTF; cdr3_nt: TGCGCCAGCAGCTTGGTGCCTTCGGAGGGCTACACCTTC
clone_size: .; j_call: TRBJ2-3; d_call: .; v_call: TRBV7-9; cdr3_aa: CASSDLGADTQYF; cdr3_nt: TGTGCCAGCAGCGACCTAGGGGCAGATACGCAGTATTTT
clone_size: .; j_call: TRBJ2-3; d_call: TRBD2; v_call: TRBV10-3; cdr3_aa: CAISDRFSGGAVDTQYF; cdr3_nt: TGTGCCATCAGTGACCGGTTTAGCGGGGGGGCGGTAGATACGCAGTATTTT
clone_size: .; j_call: TRBJ1-2; d_call: TRBD1; v_call: TRBV7-9; cdr3_aa: CASSGGQGSYGYTF; cdr3_nt: TGTGCCAGCTCAGGGGGGCAGGGGAGCTATGGCTACACCTTC
clone_size: .; j_call: TRBJ2-7; d_call: TRBD2; v_call: TRBV29-1; cdr3_aa: CSVEGGGGREQYF; cdr3_nt: TGCAGCGTTGAAGGCGGGGGGGGCCGCGAGCAGTACTTC
clone_size: once; j_call: TRBJ2-7; d_call: .; v_call: TRBV7-6; cdr3_aa: CASSLLLGGEQYF; cdr3_nt: TGTGCCAGCAGCTTACTTCTCGGTGGCGAGCAGTACTTC
clone_size: .; j_call: TRBJ2-7; d_call: TRBD1; v_call: TRBV7-8; cdr3_aa: CASSLALGQFCEQYF; cdr3_nt: TGTGCCAGCAGCTTAGCCCTGGGACAGTTCTGCGAGCAGTACTTC
clone_size: .; j_call: TRBJ1-2; d_call: TRBD1; v_call: TRBV13; cdr3_aa: CASSYENGQGEDGYTF; cdr3_nt: TGTGCCAGCAGCTATGAAAATGGACAGGGAGAGGATGGCTACACCTTC
clone_size: .; j_call: TRBJ2-7; d_call: .; v_call: TRBV5-1; cdr3_aa: CASSVSGLSSYEQYF; cdr3_nt: TGCGCCAGCAGCGTTAGCGGTCTCAGCTCCTACGAGCAGTACTTC
clone_size: few; j_call: TRBJ2-3; d_call: .; v_call: TRBV19; cdr3_aa: CASSTGRVADTQYF; cdr3_nt: TGTGCCAGTAGTACCGGCAGGGTAGCAGATACGCAGTATTTT
clone_size: .; j_call: TRBJ2-1; d_call: TRBD1; v_call: TRBV6-5; cdr3_aa: CASRPPGQPYNEQFF; cdr3_nt: TGTGCCAGCAGACCCCCGGGACAGCCCTACAATGAGCAGTTCTTC
clone_size: once; j_call: TRBJ1-6; d_call: .; v_call: TRBV7-2; cdr3_aa: CASSSGSSYNSPLHF; cdr3_nt: TGTGCCAGCAGCTCGGGAAGCTCCTATAATTCACCCCTCCACTTT
clone_size: .; j_call: TRBJ1-2; d_call: TRBD1; v_call: TRBV30; cdr3_aa: CAWSVQAGTGTLYGYTF; cdr3_nt: TGTGCCTGGAGTGTACAAGCAGGGACAGGGACCCTCTATGGCTACACCTTC
clone_size: .; j_call: TRBJ2-5; d_call: .; v_call: TRBV7-9; cdr3_aa: CASSPPQGRETQYF; cdr3_nt: TGTGCCAGCAGCCCACCTCAGGGGAGAGAGACCCAGTACTTC
clone_size: .; j_call: TRBJ2-2; d_call: .; v_call: TRBV28; cdr3_aa: CASSLATGELFF; cdr3_nt: TGTGCCAGCAGTTTGGCAACCGGGGAGCTGTTTTTT
clone_size: .; j_call: TRBJ2-5; d_call: TRBD1; v_call: TRBV7-9; cdr3_aa: CASTLRGQGRRGQETQYF; cdr3_nt: TGTGCCAGCACCCTTAGGGGACAGGGGCGTAGGGGCCAAGAGACCCAGTACTTC
clone_size: .; j_call: TRBJ1-3; d_call: .; v_call: TRBV7-2; cdr3_aa: CASSLAPLSGNTIYF; cdr3_nt: TGTGCCAGCAGCTTAGCTCCTCTGTCCGGAAACACCATATATTTT
clone_size: .; j_call: TRBJ1-2; d_call: .; v_call: TRBV6-5; cdr3_aa: CASSYSPASGQDGYTF; cdr3_nt: TGTGCCAGCAGTTACTCGCCCGCGTCAGGGCAGGATGGCTACACCTTC
clone_size: once; j_call: TRBJ2-5; d_call: .; v_call: TRBV5-6; cdr3_aa: CASSPGPAEETQYF; cdr3_nt: TGTGCCAGCAGCCCAGGCCCAGCCGAGGAGACCCAGTACTTC
clone_size: .; j_call: TRBJ1-4; d_call: TRBD1; v_call: TRBV19; cdr3_aa: CASSRTGGTNEKLFF; cdr3_nt: TGTGCCAGTAGTAGGACAGGCGGAACTAATGAAAAACTGTTTTTT
clone_size: once; j_call: TRBJ2-3; d_call: .; v_call: TRBV6-5; cdr3_aa: CASSYLTEGATQYF; cdr3_nt: TGTGCCAGCAGTTATCTCACGGAAGGGGCTACGCAGTATTTT
clone_size: .; j_call: TRBJ1-6; d_call: .; v_call: TRBV9; cdr3_aa: CASSGTQVYNSPLHF; cdr3_nt: TGTGCCAGCAGCGGAACACAGGTTTATAATTCACCCCTCCACTTT
clone_size: few; j_call: TRBJ2-7; d_call: TRBD2; v_call: TRBV4-3; cdr3_aa: CASSQEASGALYEQYF; cdr3_nt: TGCGCCAGCAGCCAAGAGGCTAGCGGGGCCCTCTACGAGCAGTACTTC
clone_size: few; j_call: TRBJ1-1; d_call: .; v_call: TRBV29-1; cdr3_aa: CSVTAGQLATEAFF; cdr3_nt: TGCAGCGTCACGGCAGGGCAACTCGCCACTGAAGCTTTCTTT
clone_size: .; j_call: TRBJ2-3; d_call: TRBD1; v_call: TRBV7-7; cdr3_aa: CASSLMGQQDTQYF; cdr3_nt: TGTGCTAGCAGCTTGATGGGACAGCAAGATACGCAGTATTTT
clone_size: .; j_call: TRBJ2-3; d_call: .; v_call: TRBV19; cdr3_aa: CASSIQGTDTQYF; cdr3_nt: TGTGCCAGTAGTATCCAGGGGACAGATACGCAGTATTTT
clone_size: .; j_call: TRBJ1-2; d_call: .; v_call: TRBV2; cdr3_aa: CASRREGAGYTF; cdr3_nt: TGTGCCAGCAGACGCGAAGGGGCTGGCTACACCTTC
clone_size: .; j_call: TRBJ1-1; d_call: .; v_call: TRBV11-3; cdr3_aa: CASSFPRGTLNTEAFF; cdr3_nt: TGTGCCAGCAGCTTCCCTAGGGGGACATTGAACACTGAAGCTTTCTTT
clone_size: .; j_call: TRBJ1-4; d_call: TRBD1; v_call: TRBV7-9; cdr3_aa: CASSTGTGSTEKLFF; cdr3_nt: TGTGCCAGCAGCACAGGGACAGGGTCGACGGAAAAACTGTTTTTT
clone_size: .; j_call: TRBJ2-7; d_call: TRBD2; v_call: TRBV10-3; cdr3_aa: CAISEGLAGFEQYF; cdr3_nt: TGTGCCATCAGTGAGGGACTAGCGGGGTTCGAGCAGTACTTC
clone_size: .; j_call: TRBJ1-1; d_call: TRBD1; v_call: TRBV27; cdr3_aa: CASRTRDSKNTEAFF; cdr3_nt: TGTGCCAGCAGGACCCGGGACAGCAAAAACACTGAAGCTTTCTTT
clone_size: .; j_call: TRBJ2-3; d_call: .; v_call: TRBV6-5; cdr3_aa: CASSRGGTDTQYF; cdr3_nt: TGTGCCAGCAGCAGGGGTGGCACAGATACGCAGTATTTT